This T cell receptor beta chain emerged from a study of OX40 agonist ivuxolimab in advanced cancers. Regarding the complete study: Ivuxolimab was a fully human IgG2 agonistic monoclonal antibody targeting the costimulatory receptor OX40 (CD134). Intravenous ivuxolimab was administered to patients every 2 weeks at six dose levels: 0.01, 0.1, 0.3, 1.5, 3 and 10 mg/kg. Of the roughly 51 patients in dose escalation, about 19 had hepatocellular carcinoma, around 15 had melanoma, 9 had renal cell carcinoma and 9 had head and neck cancer. A male proportion of around 81% and a mean age of about 60 years, ranging from about 20 to 85, were recorded for the dose-escalation cohort. Patients were allowed to have had prior anti-PD-1, anti-PD-L1 or anti-CTLA-4 therapy, and around 43% of the dose-escalation patients had been treated with checkpoint inhibitors. Partial responses occurred in three dose-escalation patients: two with cutaneous melanoma and one with hepatocellular carcinoma. Peripheral TCRbeta sequencing aimed to test whether ivuxolimab altered TCR sequence diversity and caused clonal T-cell expansion. The paper describes the monotherapy dose-escalation part (N of about 47 patients) of the phase I trial of ivuxolimab. Findings and caveats that apply to the study as a whole: Low levels of normalized T-cell clonal expansion were also seen in some nonresponding patients. In partial responders in the 0.1-3.0 mg/kg groups, normalized peripheral clonal expansion was found to be among the lowest, especially among CD8+ T cells. After ivuxolimab, CD8+ T cells had more expanded clones than CD4+ T cells on average. Clonal expansion of both CD4+ and CD8+ blood T cells was observed from baseline to week 6 at doses 0.1 to 3.0 mg/kg. Which antigens the clonally expanded peripheral T cells were specific for was not determined.

From the germline V gene, CDR1 is SGHNT and CDR2 is YENEEA. From V the trimming removes 8 bases and from J it removes 6 bases, while the gene matches leave 7 bases of the junction unaccounted for. Its CDR3 holds 13 amino acids, cysteine through phenylalanine. Of the read, only the CDR3 DNA is kept; its 39 bases are in frame from base 1. Genomic DNA was isolated from the sorted cells so that the TCRbeta CDR3 region could be sequenced. TCRbeta CDR3 regions were sequenced using the immunoSEQ Assay. As stored in TCRdb, this immuneACCESS dataset retains in-frame rearrangements with V and J assigned. A fraction of the clones does not appear; measured against another copy, unresolved V genes explain less than half of the discrepancy, and the remainder lacks a known reason. The table for this sample lists tens of thousands of clones; 75% to 90% of them were counted only once. Around 1% of the sample is held by the ten biggest clonotypes.

On this clone: The clone's antigen remains unknown. No base qualities exist here, and no much larger clone lies one base off it.

The trial excluded patients who had a history of autoimmune disease or who were on systemic immunosuppression. In every dose cohort, peripheral blood was drawn for TCR sequencing at baseline, cycle 4 day 1, and cycle 7 day 1. Samples were obtained from an open-label, multicenter, first-in-human phase I dose-escalation trial of ivuxolimab. Adults with locally advanced or metastatic melanoma, renal cell, hepatocellular, or head and neck squamous cell carcinoma were enrolled in the trial. Before TCR sequencing, CD4+ and CD8+ T cells were separately sorted from peripheral blood. The sequencing used CD4+ or CD8+ T cells sorted from blood, collected in a trial of the OX40 agonist ivuxolimab. This TCR came from an adult with an advanced solid tumor such as melanoma, head and neck, liver or kidney cancer. The chain is assembled from TRBV11-3 and TRBJ2-1; 7 nucleotides in the junction match TRBD1. This receptor has the CDR3 CASAQTGVNEQFF. The DNA sequence follows: TGTGCCAGCGCTCAAACAGGGGTCAATGAGCAGTTCTTC.